Presented here are 9 T cell receptor beta chains from one specimen sequenced in a study of chemoradiotherapy in HPV16-positive cancers. TCRdb's table, derived via immunoSEQ multiplex PCR, lists solely in-frame clones and lacks some. The repertoire holds 45,000 to 60,000 clones, with roughly nine tenths as singletons. Material: blood, obtained from a patient who underwent chemoradiotherapy. The receptor source for this set is a human donor with HPV-associated anogenital cancer.

The gene calls are TRBV7-8 and TRBJ2-1; 8 bases line up with TRBD1. This CDR3 has 14 residues. Germline V gene lookup returns CDR1 SGHVS and CDR2 FQNEAQ. With 3 bases clipped from V and 10 bases from J, the junction kept 8 bases outside the gene matches. Written as DNA, the CDR3 is TGTGCCAGCAGCTTTCCGGGACAGGCCGTAGAGCAGTTCTTC. Translating gives CASSFPGQAVEQFF.

This clone came up once. This chain connects TRBV4-1 to TRBJ1-2, with 9 bases lining up with TRBD1. Unmatched junction bases numbered 10, after V lost 0 bases and J lost 2 bases. Germline V gene lookup returns CDR1 MGHRA and CDR2 YSYEKL. This CDR3 has 18 residues. The CDR3 coding sequence is TGCGCCAGCAGCCAAGAGGGGGACAGGGTCGGACTAAACTATGGCTACACCTTC. Residues: CASSQEGDRVGLNYGYTF.

The V and J genes are TRBV6-4 and TRBJ2-5; a weak D match, TRBD2 (5 bases). The ends were cut back, 0 bases at V and 0 bases at J, with 14 bases in the middle. The CDR3 contains 17 residues. Germline V gene sequence: CDR1 MRHNA, CDR2 SNTAGT. CDR3 protein: CASSDSKGGSYQETQYF. CDR3 sequence (DNA): TGTGCCAGCAGTGACTCGAAGGGCGGGTCGTACCAAGAGACCCAGTACTTC.

In this sample, this clone turned up a few times. The chain employs TRBV27 and TRBJ1-2; no definite D call. Deletions cut 6 bases from V and 0 bases from J, with 11 bases between. Germline CDR1 reads MNHEY; CDR2 reads SMNVEV (reference sequence). The CDR3 has 14 amino acids. The CDR3 coding sequence is TGTGCCAGCAGGGGGATTAGCTCTAACTATGGCTACACCTTC. Translating it yields CASRGISSNYGYTF.

The chain links TRBV19 to TRBJ1-6, with TRBD1 identical over 7 bases. CDR1 and CDR2 from the germline V gene are LNHDA and SQIVND (reference sequence). This CDR3 has 16 residues. V shed 3 bases, J shed 2 bases, and the junction held 4 bases outside the gene matches. The CDR3 coding sequence is TGTGCCAGTAGTATGACAGGGATCACCTATAATTCACCCCTCCACTTT. Its protein is CASSMTGITYNSPLHF.

This clone was counted a few times. The chain carries TRBV4-3 and TRBJ2-1; 10 positions agree with TRBD2. After removal of 1 base from V and 9 bases from J, the junction contained 9 bases not matched to a gene. The V gene's germline CDR1 is LGHNA and CDR2 YSLEER. This CDR3 has 16 amino acids. CDR3 coding DNA: TGCGCCAGCAGCCAAGGGCTTACTAGCGGGAAGGCTGAGCAGTTCTTC. As protein: CASSQGLTSGKAEQFF.

This chain connects TRBV5-1 to TRBJ1-4; unclear D gene. V was trimmed by 3 bases and J by 2 bases, leaving 11 bases between them. This CDR3 region has 15 residues. Germline V gene sequence: CDR1 SGHRS, CDR2 YFSETQ. The CDR3 here is CASSWGAGTNEKLFF. For the CDR3, the DNA is TGCGCCAGCAGCTGGGGAGCCGGGACTAATGAAAAACTGTTTTTT.

The chain carries TRBV9 and TRBJ2-5; 11 bases map to TRBD2. The CDR3 totals 15 residues. The germline V gene has CDR1 SGDLS and CDR2 YYNGEE. V lost 3 bases and J lost 5; bases outside the gene matches: 6. The CDR3 reads CASSGGLAGSETQYF. CDR3 nucleotide sequence: TGTGCCAGCAGCGGCGGACTAGCGGGTTCCGAGACCCAGTACTTC.

CDR3 DNA: TGTGCCAGCAGCGAGAGGACAGGGTTTAATGAAAAACTGTTTTTT. This codes for CASSERTGFNEKLFF. This chain connects TRBV9 to TRBJ1-4, with 8 bases lining up with TRBD1. Germline values: CDR1 SGDLS, CDR2 YYNGEE. The CDR3 is made up of 15 amino acids. The ends lost 3 bases at V and 4 bases at J; junction bases unmatched: 5.